This T cell receptor beta chain derives from a study of T cells after yellow fever vaccination. Whole-study results and caveats: Most primary-vaccination clones reappeared after the booster (approximately 96% CD4, roughly 88% CD8).

This clonotype was detected a few times. Its target is not known. V dropped 4 bases and J dropped 4 bases, with 9 bases sitting between them. This CDR3 is 13 amino acids long. Germline assignment: CDR1 KGHSH and CDR2 LQKENI. TCRdb redid the calling of the 5' RACE reads with MiXCR, one entry per CDR3 protein. The sample has about 580,000 distinct CDR3 sequences, roughly a sixth seen once. Sequencing used PBMCs, obtained 5 days after the first yellow fever vaccination. This receptor was taken from a man younger than 35 who received the YFV17D yellow fever vaccine. The gene calls are TRBV18 and TRBJ2-3, with D possibly matching TRBD2 (5 bases). CDR3 region: CASSQRSPDTQYF. The CDR3 bases are TGTGCCAGCTCACAGCGGAGTCCAGATACGCAGTATTTT.